This T cell receptor beta chain appears in the sequencing data of a study of cytomegalovirus exposure and HLA in healthy donors. In the PCR, 60 Vbeta and 13 Jbeta primers were used. Assay: immunoSEQ multiplex PCR; the TCRdb copy retains only in-frame clones and omits some. The sample records around 150,000 clones, about 80% being singletons. The J segment lost 7 bases and the V segment lost 4 bases, leaving 7 bases of the junction unmatched. Germline V CDR1 and CDR2: MNHNS, SASEGT. This CDR3 has 14 amino acids. V is TRBV6-1 and J is TRBJ2-7; TRBD1 aligns across 10 bases. The receptor was isolated from a woman in her forties in good health and CMV-seronegative. Sequencing used PBMCs. Here the CDR3 DNA reads TGTGCCAGCAGTGTGGGGACAGGGGTGAGGGAGCAGTACTTC. It is translated as CASSVGTGVREQYF.